Below, 24 T cell receptor beta chains from the same sample are listed, as sequenced in a study of PD-L1 blockade in urothelial cancer. Assay: immunoSEQ multiplex PCR; the TCRdb copy retains only in-frame clones and omits some. The repertoire holds approximately 79,000 clones, with 70% to 90% as singletons. Noted time point: pretreatment peripheral blood. This specimen was PBMCs, taken around atezolizumab (anti-PD-L1) treatment. All receptors come from a man aged 40-55 years with urothelial cancer.

The rearrangement joins TRBV19 to TRBJ1-5; 9 bases match TRBD1. Germline assignment: CDR1 LNHDA and CDR2 SQIVND (reference sequence). After removal of 1 base from V and 3 bases from J, the junction contained 7 bases not matched to a gene. The CDR3 consists of 17 residues. The CDR3 DNA is TGTGCCAGTAGTATAGTCAGGACAGGGGTTTACAATCAGCCCCAGCATTTT. Its translation: CASSIVRTGVYNQPQHF.

The V call is TRBV11-1, the J call TRBJ2-3; 8 bases map to TRBD1. V trimming: 3 bases; J trimming: 7 bases; junction bases outside the gene matches: 6. Per the germline V gene, CDR1 is SGHAT and CDR2 is FQDESV (reference sequence). This CDR3 region has 14 residues. This chain's CDR3 is CASSFGQGEHTQYF. The CDR3 coding sequence is TGTGCCAGCAGCTTCGGACAGGGAGAACATACGCAGTATTTT.

V and J are TRBV9 and TRBJ2-2; D perhaps matches TRBD2 (6 bases). The CDR3 sequence is 18 residues long. Germline V gene data show CDR1 as SGDLS and CDR2 as YYNGEE. With 4 bases removed from V and 4 bases from J, the gap between germline ends came to 23 bases. The CDR3 DNA is TGTGCCAGCAGCTTTAATTCGGTTGCGGGAAGGGGCACCGGGGAGCTGTTTTTT. Translation gives CASSFNSVAGRGTGELFF.

This chain joins TRBV2 and TRBJ2-7, with TRBD1 matching 7 bases. Germline loops: CDR1 SNHLY, CDR2 FYNNEI. The trim removed 8 bases at V and 6 bases at J, leaving 13 bases unmatched. This CDR3 has 14 amino acids. Here the CDR3 reads CASRPQGITGEQYF. The CDR3 DNA is TGTGCCAGCCGACCACAGGGGATTACGGGCGAGCAGTACTTC.

The chain joins TRBV5-1 to TRBJ2-3, with a tentative D call TRBD1 (6 bases). V lost 4 bases, J lost 3 bases, and 18 bases lay in between. Germline lookup yields CDR1 SGHRS and CDR2 YFSETQ. The CDR3 sequence is 16 residues long. CDR3 DNA sequence: TGCGCCAGCAGCCCTGACAGGTTCCTGGGGACAGATACGCAGTATTTT. Its translation: CASSPDRFLGTDTQYF.

The chain is built from TRBV5-1 and TRBJ2-4; D call uncertain. Trimming shortened V by 0 bases and J by 4 bases, and 5 bases separated the two germline ends. From germline, CDR1 is SGHRS and CDR2 YFSETQ. The CDR3 runs to 13 residues. In DNA form, the CDR3 reads TGCGCCAGCAGCTTGGAACAGAAAAACATTCAGTACTTC. This encodes CASSLEQKNIQYF. Combining the CDR3 with reference TRBV5-1 and TRBJ2-4 gives the whole variable domain KAGVTQTPRYLIKTRGQQVTLSCSPISGHRSVSWYQQTPGQGLQFLFEYFSETQRNKGNFPGRFSGRQFSNSRSEMNVSTLELGDSALYLCASSLEQKNIQYFGAGTRLSVL.

The rearrangement joins TRBV30 to TRBJ1-1; maybe TRBD1 (6 bases). Germline CDR1 GTSNPN, CDR2 SVGIG (reference sequence). CDR3 size: 13 residues. Trimming pared 5 bases from V and 2 bases from J, leaving 12 bases between. In DNA form, the CDR3 reads TGTGCCTGGTCCGGGACAAGTAACACTGAAGCTTTCTTT. This sequence encodes CAWSGTSNTEAFF.

The chain uses TRBV7-3 and TRBJ2-2, with D maybe TRBD1 (6 bases). CDR1 and CDR2 (germline): SGHTA, FQGTGA. The CDR3 extends over 15 amino acids. Trimming took off 5 bases at V and 5 bases at J, with 15 bases between the two ends. CDR3 nucleotides: TGTGCCAGCAGCCCCAACAGGGCCACAACCGGGGAGCTGTTTTTT. The encoded protein is CASSPNRATTGELFF.

The table lists this clone with a count of one. V gene TRBV5-5 combines with J gene TRBJ1-1; D perhaps matches TRBD1 (5 bases). This CDR3 has 12 amino acids. Trimming cost V 3 bases and J 5 bases, with 8 bases left between them. Germline CDR1 reads SGHKS; CDR2 reads YYEKEE (reference sequence). The CDR3 sequence is CASSWGGTEAFF. The CDR3 nucleotides are TGTGCCAGCAGCTGGGGGGGTACTGAAGCTTTCTTT.

The chain couples TRBV2 to TRBJ2-5, with 16 positions matching TRBD2. The CDR3 covers 17 residues. Unmatched junction bases numbered 7, after V lost 3 bases and J lost 6 bases. Germline CDR1 and CDR2: SNHLY and FYNNEI. CDR3 sequence reads: CASSDAGLAGGRKTQYF. The CDR3 DNA sequence: TGTGCCAGCAGTGATGCGGGACTAGCGGGAGGGAGGAAGACCCAGTACTTC.

V gene TRBV7-9 combines with J gene TRBJ2-7; 7 nucleotides match TRBD2. The CDR3 is 14 residues long. CDR1 SEHNR and CDR2 FQNEAQ come from the germline V gene (reference sequence). V lost 5 bases, J lost 2 bases, and 6 bases stayed unmatched. The CDR3 here is CASSGLVAPYEQYF. Here the CDR3 DNA reads TGTGCCAGCAGCGGACTAGTGGCCCCCTACGAGCAGTACTTC. Filled out from reference TRBV7-9 and TRBJ2-7, the complete variable domain reads DTGVSQNPRHKITKRGQNVTFRCDPISEHNRLYWYRQTLGQGPEFLTYFQNEAQLEKSRLLSDRFSAERPKGSFSTLEIQRTEQGDSAMYLCASSGLVAPYEQYFGPGTRLTVT.

The J gene is TRBJ1-3, the V gene TRBV28, with 8 nucleotides matching TRBD1. V shed 6 bases and J 2 bases; nucleotides not matched to a gene: 12. CDR1 MDHEN and CDR2 SYDVKM come from the germline V gene. The CDR3 totals 17 residues. CDR3 DNA: TGTGCCAGCAGCTTACTGGTTCGGACAGGGCCTGGAAACACCATATATTTT. Translating gives CASSLLVRTGPGNTIYF.

This rearrangement joins TRBV2 to TRBJ2-4, with 10 bases identical to TRBD2. CDR3 length: 14 residues. With 2 bases clipped from V and 8 bases from J, the junction kept 3 bases outside the gene matches. Germline V gives CDR1 SNHLY, CDR2 FYNNEI. The CDR3 DNA reads TGTGCCAGCAGTGAATTGGGGACTAGCGACATTCAGTACTTC. It yields the protein CASSELGTSDIQYF.

V and J are TRBV5-4 and TRBJ2-5, with D hard to call. Trimming left V 4 bases short and J 2 bases short, with 9 bases between. The germline V gene has CDR1 SGHNT and CDR2 YYREEE (reference sequence). The CDR3 totals 13 residues. CDR3 in DNA: TGTGCCAGCAGCGGCCCGGGTCAAGAGACCCAGTACTTC. Translated, it gives CASSGPGQETQYF.

Only a few counts were recorded for this clone. The chain couples TRBV10-3 to TRBJ1-1, with D uncertain. The CDR3 is made up of 15 amino acids. V lost 0 bases and J 5 bases, leaving 13 bases between the germline ends. CDR1 and CDR2 from the germline V gene are ENHRY and SYGVKD. CDR3 coding DNA: TGTGCCATCAGTGAGTCGCCGGGTGATGTTACTGAAGCTTTCTTT. This sequence encodes CAISESPGDVTEAFF.

This chain joins TRBV7-2 and TRBJ1-1; 8 bases align to TRBD1. The germline V gene has CDR1 SGHTA and CDR2 FQGNSA. The length of the CDR3 is 17 residues. V shed 1 base, J shed 0 bases, and the junction held 7 bases outside the gene matches. CDR3 sequence (DNA): TGTGCCAGCAGCTTAGATGACAGGGGATTGATGAACACTGAAGCTTTCTTT. Amino acid sequence: CASSLDDRGLMNTEAFF. Filled out from reference TRBV7-2 and TRBJ1-1, the complete variable domain reads GAGVSQSPSNKVTEKGKDVELRCDPISGHTALYWYRQSLGQGLEFLIYFQGNSAPDKSGLPSDRFSAERTGGSVSTLTIQRTQQEDSAVYLCASSLDDRGLMNTEAFFGQGTRLTVV.

The chain uses TRBV2 and TRBJ2-7; 9 bases agree with TRBD1. This CDR3 region has 15 residues. Germline CDR1 SNHLY, CDR2 FYNNEI. V gave up 3 bases and J gave up 4 bases; unmatched junction bases: 7. The CDR3 is CASSESTGGFYEQYF. CDR3 nucleotide sequence: TGTGCCAGCAGTGAGTCGACAGGGGGATTTTACGAGCAGTACTTC.

In its sample, this clone was seen once. This chain's CDR3 is CASSQPRGGPGANVLTF. The CDR3 coding sequence is TGTGCCAGCAGCCAACCTCGAGGAGGGCCTGGGGCCAACGTCCTGACTTTC. This chain joins TRBV14 and TRBJ2-6; D may be TRBD2 (6 bases). CDR3 size: 17 residues. The V end was cut by 2 bases, the J end by 2 bases, with 13 bases between. Germline CDR1 reads SGHDN; CDR2 reads FVKESK. The variable domain in full, completed from reference TRBV14 and TRBJ2-6, reads EAGVTQFPSHSVIEKGQTVTLRCDPISGHDNLYWYRRVMGKEIKFLLHFVKESKQDESGMPNNRFLAERTGGTYSTLKVQPAELEDSGVYFCASSQPRGGPGANVLTFGAGSRLTVL.

V and J are TRBV4-1 and TRBJ2-3, with 9 bases identical to TRBD2. This CDR3 has 17 residues. The ends lost 1 base at V and 1 base at J; junction bases unmatched: 6. CDR1 and CDR2 (germline): MGHRA, YSYEKL. CDR3 in DNA: TGCGCCAGCAGCCAAGGGGCTAGCGGGGAGGGCACAGATACGCAGTATTTT. This translates into CASSQGASGEGTDTQYF.

The chain employs TRBV18 and TRBJ2-7; D possibly corresponds to TRBD1 (6 bases). This CDR3 region has 15 residues. V was pared by 5 bases and J by 1 base, with 15 bases between. Germline-derived CDR1 and CDR2 are KGHSH and LQKENI. Here the CDR3 reads CASSDNGQKSYEQYF. The DNA of the CDR3 is TGTGCCAGCTCAGATAATGGACAGAAGTCCTACGAGCAGTACTTC. Using reference TRBV18 and TRBJ2-7 for the parts outside the CDR3, the full variable domain is NAGVMQNPRHLVRRRGQEARLRCSPMKGHSHVYWYRQLPEEGLKFMVYLQKENIIDESGMPKERFSAEFPKEGPSILRIQQVVRGDSAAYFCASSDNGQKSYEQYFGPGTRLTVT.

This chain uses TRBV5-1 with TRBJ2-2, with TRBD2 identical over 13 bases. Per germline, CDR1 SGHRS and CDR2 YFSETQ. The CDR3 has 18 amino acids. V trimming: 7 bases; J trimming: 1 base; junction bases outside the gene matches: 10. DNA for the CDR3: TGCGCCAGCCGAACGGGACTAGCGGGACCACGGAACACCGGGGAGCTGTTTTTT. Amino acid sequence: CASRTGLAGPRNTGELFF.

The chain links TRBV30 to TRBJ1-2; D may be TRBD1 (6 bases). Germline CDR1 GTSNPN, CDR2 SVGIG (reference sequence). Deletions cut 1 base from V and 5 bases from J, with 23 bases between. There are 17 residues in the CDR3. CDR3 sequence reads: CAWSGGQIQGLAYGYTF. As DNA, the CDR3 is TGTGCCTGGAGTGGGGGCCAAATTCAGGGGCTCGCGTATGGCTACACCTTC.

V and J are TRBV5-4 and TRBJ2-5, with D unclear. From germline, CDR1 is SGHNT and CDR2 YYREEE (reference sequence). The length of the CDR3 is 13 residues. The V and J ends lost 0 bases and 5 bases respectively, with 8 bases between them. CDR3 nucleotides: TGTGCCAGCAGCTTGGGACAATGGGAGACCCAGTACTTC. This codes for CASSLGQWETQYF.

V usage is TRBV7-3 and J usage is TRBJ2-7; 12 nucleotides agree with TRBD1. The V gene end was trimmed by 2 bases and the J gene end by 5 bases; junction bases not matched to a gene: 7. Germline V gives CDR1 SGHTA, CDR2 FQGTGA. This CDR3 has 16 residues. The chain's CDR3 is CASSLSSGTGGHEQYF. Here the CDR3 DNA reads TGTGCCAGCAGCTTATCCTCCGGGACAGGGGGCCACGAGCAGTACTTC.